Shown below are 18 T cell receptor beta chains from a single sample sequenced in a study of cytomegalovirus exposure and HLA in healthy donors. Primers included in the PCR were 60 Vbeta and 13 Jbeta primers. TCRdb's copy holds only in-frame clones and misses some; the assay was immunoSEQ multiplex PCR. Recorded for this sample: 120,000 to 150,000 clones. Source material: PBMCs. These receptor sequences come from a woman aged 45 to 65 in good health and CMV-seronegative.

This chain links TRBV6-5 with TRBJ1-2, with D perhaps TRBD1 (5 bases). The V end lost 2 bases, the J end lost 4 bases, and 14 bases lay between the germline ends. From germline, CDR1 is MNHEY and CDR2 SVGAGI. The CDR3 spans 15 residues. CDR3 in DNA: TGTGCCAGCAGTTACGGGGCTGGGGGAGGCTATGGCTACACCTTC. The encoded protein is CASSYGAGGGYGYTF.

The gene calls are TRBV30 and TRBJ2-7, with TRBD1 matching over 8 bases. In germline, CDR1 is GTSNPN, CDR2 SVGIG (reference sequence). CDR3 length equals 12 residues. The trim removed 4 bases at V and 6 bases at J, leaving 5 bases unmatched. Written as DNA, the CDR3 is TGTGCCTGGAATCTCGACAGGGGCGAGCAGTACTTC. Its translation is CAWNLDRGEQYF.

The CDR3: CASSLDRNTGELFF. The CDR3 DNA is TGTGCCAGCAGCTTGGACAGGAACACCGGGGAGCTGTTTTTT. The chain carries TRBV7-2 and TRBJ2-2; D is possibly TRBD1 (6 bases). The CDR3 is 14 amino acids. Trimming shortened V by 3 bases and J by 1 base, and 6 bases separated the two germline ends. Germline V CDR1 and CDR2: SGHTA, FQGNSA.

The CDR3 region has the DNA TGTGCCAGCTCACCATCCACGGACAGCCAACCTGTGTGGGGTGAAAAACTGTTTTTT. Amino acids: CASSPSTDSQPVWGEKLFF. The gene calls are TRBV18 and TRBJ1-4; weak D call: TRBD1 (6 bases). CDR1 and CDR2 (germline): KGHSH, LQKENI. The CDR3 has 19 amino acids. The germline V and J ends were trimmed by 2 bases and 7 bases, with 26 bases remaining between them.

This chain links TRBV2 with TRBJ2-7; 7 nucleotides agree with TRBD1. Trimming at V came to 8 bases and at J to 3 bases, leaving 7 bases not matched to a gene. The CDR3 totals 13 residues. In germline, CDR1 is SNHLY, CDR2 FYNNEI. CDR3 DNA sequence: TGTGCCAGCGGTAGGGACAGCTTCTACGAGCAGTACTTC. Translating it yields CASGRDSFYEQYF.

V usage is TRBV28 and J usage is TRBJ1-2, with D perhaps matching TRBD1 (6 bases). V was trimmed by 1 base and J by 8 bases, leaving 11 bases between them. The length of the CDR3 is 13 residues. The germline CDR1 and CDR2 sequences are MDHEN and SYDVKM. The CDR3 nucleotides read TGTGCCAGCAGTTTATCAGGGGCACAAGGCTACACCTTC. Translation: CASSLSGAQGYTF.

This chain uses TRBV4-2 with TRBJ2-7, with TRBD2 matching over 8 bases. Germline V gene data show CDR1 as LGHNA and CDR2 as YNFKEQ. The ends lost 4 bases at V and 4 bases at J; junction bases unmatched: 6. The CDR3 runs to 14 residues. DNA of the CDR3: TGTGCCAGCAGCCTCGAGCGGGAGAGGTACGAGCAGTACTTC. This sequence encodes CASSLERERYEQYF.

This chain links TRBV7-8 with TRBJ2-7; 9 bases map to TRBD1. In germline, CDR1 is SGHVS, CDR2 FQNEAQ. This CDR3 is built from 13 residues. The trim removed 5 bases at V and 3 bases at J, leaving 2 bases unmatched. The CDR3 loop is CASSKTGGYEQYF. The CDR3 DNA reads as TGTGCCAGCAGCAAGACAGGGGGCTACGAGCAGTACTTC.

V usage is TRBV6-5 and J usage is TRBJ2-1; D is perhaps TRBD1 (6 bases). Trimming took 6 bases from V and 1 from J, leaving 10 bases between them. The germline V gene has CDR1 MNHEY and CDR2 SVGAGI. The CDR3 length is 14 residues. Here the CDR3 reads CASRDSGSYNEQFF. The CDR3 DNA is TGTGCCAGCAGGGACAGTGGTTCCTACAATGAGCAGTTCTTC.

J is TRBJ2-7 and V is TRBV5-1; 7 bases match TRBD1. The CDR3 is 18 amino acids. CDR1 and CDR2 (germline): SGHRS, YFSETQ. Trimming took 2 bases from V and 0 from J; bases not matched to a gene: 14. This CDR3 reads CASSFLTGVTRASYEQYF. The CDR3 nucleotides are TGCGCCAGCAGCTTCCTCACAGGGGTTACGAGAGCCTCCTACGAGCAGTACTTC.

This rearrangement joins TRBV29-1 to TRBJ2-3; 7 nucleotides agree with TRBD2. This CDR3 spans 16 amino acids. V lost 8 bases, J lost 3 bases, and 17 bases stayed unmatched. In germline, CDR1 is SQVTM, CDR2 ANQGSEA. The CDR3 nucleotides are TGCAGCTTGTGGGGAGGGCCTCAAGTTAAGACAGATACGCAGTATTTT. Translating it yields CSLWGGPQVKTDTQYF.

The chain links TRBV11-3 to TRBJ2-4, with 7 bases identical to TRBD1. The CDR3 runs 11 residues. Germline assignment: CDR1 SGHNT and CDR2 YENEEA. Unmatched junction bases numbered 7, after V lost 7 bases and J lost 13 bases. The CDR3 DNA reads TGTGCCAGCACCTTGGACAGGCCACAGTACTTC. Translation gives CASTLDRPQYF. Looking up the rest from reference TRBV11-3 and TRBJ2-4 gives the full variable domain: EAGVVQSPRYKIIEKKQPVAFWCNPISGHNTLYWYLQNLGQGPELLIRYENEEAVDDSQLPKDRFSAERLKGVDSTLKIQPAELGDSAVYLCASTLDRPQYFGAGTRLSVL.

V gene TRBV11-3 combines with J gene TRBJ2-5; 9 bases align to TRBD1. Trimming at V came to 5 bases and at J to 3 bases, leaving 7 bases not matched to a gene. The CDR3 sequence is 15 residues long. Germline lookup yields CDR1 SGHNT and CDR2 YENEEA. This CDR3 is CASSLGQGTEETQYF. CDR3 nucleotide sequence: TGTGCCAGCAGCCTCGGACAGGGGACCGAAGAGACCCAGTACTTC.

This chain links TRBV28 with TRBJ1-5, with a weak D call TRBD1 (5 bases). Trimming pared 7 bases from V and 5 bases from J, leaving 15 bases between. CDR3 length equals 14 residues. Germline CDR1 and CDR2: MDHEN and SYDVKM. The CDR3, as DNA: TGTGCCAGCACTGATTCAGGGTTCTATCAGCCCCAGCATTTT. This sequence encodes CASTDSGFYQPQHF.

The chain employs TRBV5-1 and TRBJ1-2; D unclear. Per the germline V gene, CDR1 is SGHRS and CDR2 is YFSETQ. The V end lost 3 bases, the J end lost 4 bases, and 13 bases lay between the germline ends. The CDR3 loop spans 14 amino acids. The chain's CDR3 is CASSSEPGFYGYTF. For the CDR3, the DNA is TGCGCCAGCAGCTCTGAGCCCGGTTTCTATGGCTACACCTTC. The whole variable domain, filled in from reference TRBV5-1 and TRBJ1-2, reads KAGVTQTPRYLIKTRGQQVTLSCSPISGHRSVSWYQQTPGQGLQFLFEYFSETQRNKGNFPGRFSGRQFSNSRSEMNVSTLELGDSALYLCASSSEPGFYGYTFGSGTRLTVV.

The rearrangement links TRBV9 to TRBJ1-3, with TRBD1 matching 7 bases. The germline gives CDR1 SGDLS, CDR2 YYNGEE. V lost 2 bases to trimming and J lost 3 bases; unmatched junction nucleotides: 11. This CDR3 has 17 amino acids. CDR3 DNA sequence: TGTGCCAGCAGCGTTCCTCGGGACAGCTACGGTGGAAACACCATATATTTT. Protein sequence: CASSVPRDSYGGNTIYF.

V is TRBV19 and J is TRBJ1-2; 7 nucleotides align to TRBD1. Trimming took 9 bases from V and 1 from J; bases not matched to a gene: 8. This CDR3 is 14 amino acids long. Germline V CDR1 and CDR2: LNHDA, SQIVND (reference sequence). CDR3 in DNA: TGTGCCAGCAGGACAGGCGATTTTAACTATGGCTACACCTTC. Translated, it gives CASRTGDFNYGYTF.

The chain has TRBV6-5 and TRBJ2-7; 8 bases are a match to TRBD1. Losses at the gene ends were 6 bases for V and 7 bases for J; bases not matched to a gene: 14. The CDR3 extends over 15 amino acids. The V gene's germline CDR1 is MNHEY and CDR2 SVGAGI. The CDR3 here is CASRSRDRPSGEQYF. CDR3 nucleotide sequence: TGTGCCAGCAGGTCCCGGGACAGGCCCTCGGGAGAGCAGTACTTC.